Detailed here is one TCR beta chain. What it recognizes is unknown. CDR3 length: 14 amino acids. Germline trimming cut 4 bases from V and 7 bases from J; bases unmatched to any gene: 7. Germline V gene lookup returns CDR1 SGHNT and CDR2 YENEEA. The data were taken from a study of brain T cells in children with intractable seizures. Findings and limits, study-wide: Pre- and post-surgery blood differed in depth, so pre-surgery absences may be undersampling.

Regarding time point: blood from clinic visit 5 months post-surgery; TSC patient then seizure free. Sequencing was limited to surgery cases with top T cell transcript signatures in brain tissue. Sequencing used immunoSEQ multiplex PCR; TCRdb keeps in-frame clones, though not all of them. The data hold about 340,000 clones, with over 85% observed a single time. V is TRBV11-3 and J is TRBJ2-1; 7 nucleotides match TRBD1. The receptor was isolated from a boy less than two years old with tuberous sclerosis and intractable seizures. Here the sequenced sample was peripheral blood, taken 5 to 6 months after surgery. CDR3 sequence: CASSSGQGVNEQFF. CDR3 coding DNA: TGTGCCAGCAGCTCGGGGCAGGGGGTAAATGAGCAGTTCTTC.